The sample holds a few counts of the clone carrying this T cell receptor beta chain. What it binds is unknown. Authors' data handling: CDR3 differences across clinicopathological groups were used to build a distant-metastasis classifier for papillary thyroid cancer. TCRdb used MiXCR to call clones anew from the PCR reads. TCRdb's processing, not the authors' own work, is the source of the V and J calls. The sample consists of almost 35,000 clones, approximately 34% of them appearing once. This entry belongs to a study of metastatic and nonmetastatic thyroid tumors. Study-level results: Reported TCR beta diversity, measured in blood and tumor, was significantly higher for malignant thyroid tumors than for benign nodules.

Ahead of thyroid surgery, no patient had received treatment of any kind. Sequences were obtained from tumor tissue. The sequence came from a female donor with papillary thyroid cancer or a benign thyroid nodule (not recorded which). Some clones in this sample may be carry-over from other donors' samples.

The DNA of the CDR3 is TGTGCCAGCAGCTCGCCTTACAGGGGGCTTACTGAAGCTTTCTTT. This codes for CASSSPYRGLTEAFF. The V gene is TRBV27, the J gene TRBJ1-1; TRBD1 agrees at 9 bases. Germline assignment: CDR1 MNHEY and CDR2 SMNVEV (reference sequence). The CDR3 runs to 15 residues. V shed 6 bases and J 5 bases; nucleotides not matched to a gene: 10.